The 28 T cell receptor beta chains presented below share a single source sample, sequenced in a study of monozygotic twins with inflammatory bowel disease. TCRdb re-called the 5' RACE reads, yielding one record per CDR3 amino acid sequence without DNA. This sample's table reports 200,000 to 250,000 distinct CDR3 sequences. The sequencing sample was made of blood. All receptors derive from a human donor with ulcerative colitis or Crohn's disease, or a healthy co-twin of an affected twin (not recorded which).

The chain carries TRBV5-1 and TRBJ1-5; TCRdb indicates TRBD1, and absent DNA this call remains unverified. CDR3 size: 17 residues. Germline CDR1 is SGHRS and CDR2 is YFSETQ. CDR3 in amino acids: CASSPQEGASANQPQHF. The full variable domain, with the rest looked up from reference TRBV5-1 and TRBJ1-5, is KAGVTQTPRYLIKTRGQQVTLSCSPISGHRSVSWYQQTPGQGLQFLFEYFSETQRNKGNFPGRFSGRQFSNSRSEMNVSTLELGDSALYLCASSPQEGASANQPQHFGDGTRLSIL.

The chain recombines TRBV30 with TRBJ2-5. Germline V lookup: CDR1 GTSNPN, CDR2 SVGIG (reference sequence). CDR3 length equals 13 residues. The CDR3 is CAWRVGGGETQYF.

The chain combines TRBV11-2 with TRBJ2-7. The germline gives CDR1 SGHAT, CDR2 FQNNGV. The CDR3 runs to 15 residues. CDR3 in amino acids: CASSLDGQGSYEQYF.

This sequence joins TRBV5-1 and TRBJ2-7; TCRdb reports TRBD1, a call that lacks DNA to check it against. This CDR3 has 16 residues. Germline lookup yields CDR1 SGHRS and CDR2 YFSETQ. This CDR3 reads CASSPLGHLSSYEQYF.

CDR3: CASSPDVAGPNTF. V is TRBV18 and J is TRBJ1-2. The CDR3 runs to 13 residues. Germline V lookup: CDR1 KGHSH, CDR2 LQKENI.

This sequence joins TRBV5-1 and TRBJ2-7; the D call from TCRdb, TRBD1, cannot be confirmed without DNA. CDR1 SGHRS and CDR2 YFSETQ come from the germline V gene. The CDR3 sequence is 14 residues long. The CDR3 loop is CASSLGSGFYEQYF.

CDR3 in amino acids: CASSPLRNQEQYF. The V and J genes are TRBV3-1 and TRBJ2-7; no DNA is available, so the TRBD2 call from TCRdb remains unchecked. The CDR3 loop spans 13 amino acids. Germline CDR1 reads LGHDT; CDR2 reads YNNKEL (reference sequence).

The CDR3 sequence is CASTIGVGGYTF. The chain links TRBV12-3 or TRBV12-4 to TRBJ1-2. CDR3 length equals 12 residues.

The chain has TRBV7-3 and TRBJ2-3; the D gene TCRdb calls, TRBD1, cannot be checked with no DNA. The CDR3 is 13 residues long. From germline, CDR1 is SGHTA and CDR2 FQGTGA. Here the CDR3 reads CASSLGGADTQYF.

V is TRBV5-6 and J is TRBJ2-1; TCRdb's assignment of TRBD2 cannot be checked, as there is no DNA. The CDR3 sequence is 17 residues long. CDR1 and CDR2 from the germline V gene are SGHDT and YYEEEE. This CDR3 reads CASSLWGAGPAYNEQFF. The full variable domain, rest sourced from reference TRBV5-6 and TRBJ2-1, is DAGVTQSPTHLIKTRGQQVTLRCSPKSGHDTVSWYQQALGQGPQFIFQYYEEEERQRGNFPDRFSGHQFPNYSSELNVNALLLGDSALYLCASSLWGAGPAYNEQFFGPGTRLTVL.

This chain joins TRBV6-2 or TRBV6-3 and TRBJ1-2; there is no DNA to check the TCRdb D call of TRBD1. The CDR3 length is 13 residues. Germline CDR1 reads MNHEY; CDR2 reads SVGEGT. The CDR3 sequence is CASSYGHRYGYTF.

This chain connects TRBV6-5 to TRBJ2-7; the TCRdb call, TRBD1, lacks DNA for checking. The CDR3 totals 14 residues. The V gene's germline CDR1 is MNHEY and CDR2 SVGAGI. This CDR3 reads CASSSRGTAYEQYF.

This rearrangement joins TRBV7-2 to TRBJ1-2. Per the germline V gene, CDR1 is SGHTA and CDR2 is FQGNSA. The CDR3 spans 13 residues. The CDR3 is CASSSLRTDGYTF.

The chain employs TRBV4-2 and TRBJ2-5. Germline V gene data show CDR1 as LGHNA and CDR2 as YNFKEQ. The CDR3 covers 11 residues. The CDR3 loop is CASSQAETQYF.

The rearrangement joins TRBV12-3 or TRBV12-4 to TRBJ2-3. The CDR3 runs to 12 residues. The CDR3 loop reads CASSFLADTQYF.

CDR3 protein: CASSFGTSGGAGEQFF. The chain uses TRBV5-1 and TRBJ2-1; TCRdb's assignment of TRBD2 cannot be checked, as there is no DNA. In germline, CDR1 is SGHRS, CDR2 YFSETQ. This CDR3 has 16 amino acids.

The V and J genes are TRBV12-3 or TRBV12-4 and TRBJ2-2. The CDR3 is 13 residues long. The CDR3 loop is CASSDGYTGELFF.

The V gene is TRBV4-1, the J gene TRBJ2-7; TCRdb's D call, TRBD1, is unchecked because there is no DNA. Germline CDR1 and CDR2: MGHRA and YSYEKL. The CDR3 length is 14 residues. This CDR3 reads CASSQGDRSREQYF.

The rearrangement uses TRBV6-5 and TRBJ2-3; TCRdb proposes TRBD1, but this gene call is untestable without DNA. This CDR3 is built from 15 residues. The germline V gene has CDR1 MNHEY and CDR2 SVGAGI. CDR3 sequence: CASSYSDRSTDTQYF.

The rearrangement joins TRBV5-6 to TRBJ1-5. Germline lookup yields CDR1 SGHDT and CDR2 YYEEEE. CDR3 length: 13 residues. The CDR3 reads CASSRYSNQPQHF.

The chain carries TRBV2 and TRBJ2-3; without DNA, the TCRdb call of TRBD2 cannot be checked. In germline, CDR1 is SNHLY, CDR2 FYNNEI. The CDR3 is made up of 15 amino acids. The CDR3 region is CASTTSGFRTDTQYF.

The J gene is TRBJ2-1, the V gene TRBV5-1; no DNA is available, so the TRBD1 call from TCRdb remains unchecked. This CDR3 contains 15 residues. CDR1 and CDR2 from the germline V gene are SGHRS and YFSETQ. This CDR3 reads CASSSGTGGHNEQFF.

The chain combines TRBV7-3 with TRBJ2-1; the TCRdb call, TRBD1, lacks DNA for checking. Looked up from germline, CDR1 is SGHTA and CDR2 is FQGTGA. The CDR3 sequence is 16 residues long. CDR3 sequence reads: CASSPEGLASYNEQFF. Using reference TRBV7-3 and TRBJ2-1 for the parts outside the CDR3, the full variable domain is GAGVSQTPSNKVTEKGKYVELRCDPISGHTALYWYRQSLGQGPEFLIYFQGTGAADDSGLPNDRFFAVRPEGSVSTLKIQRTERGDSAVYLCASSPEGLASYNEQFFGPGTRLTVL.

The chain uses TRBV6-5 and TRBJ1-1; TCRdb picks TRBD1, but there is no DNA to check that call. This CDR3 spans 16 amino acids. Germline CDR1 is MNHEY and CDR2 is SVGAGI. CDR3: CASSYSGTGANTEAFF.

The V and J genes are TRBV5-1 and TRBJ2-5. The CDR3 has 11 residues. In germline, CDR1 is SGHRS, CDR2 YFSETQ. The CDR3 sequence is CATSLGETQYF.

The V call is TRBV30, the J call TRBJ2-2; TCRdb designates TRBD2, a call that cannot be tested without DNA. The CDR3 is made up of 15 amino acids. CDR1 is GTSNPN, CDR2 SVGIG, per germline (reference sequence). The CDR3 protein is CAWSEGSMGTGELFF.

The rearrangement links TRBV7-6 to TRBJ1-6. There are 16 residues in the CDR3. From germline, CDR1 is SGHVS and CDR2 FNYEAQ. CDR3 region: CASSLGQGNLNSPLHF.

The chain uses TRBV20-1 and TRBJ2-3; TCRdb proposes TRBD1, but this gene call is untestable without DNA. Germline CDR1 reads DFQATT; CDR2 reads SNEGSKA (reference sequence). CDR3 length equals 17 residues. The CDR3 loop is CSARGTTPGLAADTQYF.